The 20 T cell receptor beta chains below come from one sample, sequenced in a study of T-cell memory formation after mild COVID-19. In TCRdb, the 5' RACE reads were re-called with MiXCR into one record per CDR3 protein. The sample has hundreds of thousands of distinct CDR3 sequences, less than 25% seen once. The sample consisted of PBMCs or a T cell subset sorted from them (not recorded which). All receptors derive from an adult woman who had mild COVID-19 (a few samples of this study predate the infection). Cell type and time point are not known.

The chain uses TRBV5-6 and TRBJ1-3; D call uncertain. Germline loops: CDR1 SGHDT, CDR2 YYEEEE. The CDR3 consists of 14 residues. V was shortened by 1 base and J by 4 bases, with 9 bases between the two germline ends. The CDR3: CASSLIGSGNTIYF. As DNA, the CDR3 is TGTGCCAGCAGCTTGATCGGATCCGGAAACACCATATATTTT.

The CDR3, as DNA: TGTGCCAGCAGCGGGCAAACAGGGTATTTGGAAGCTTTCTTT. Translating it yields CASSGQTGYLEAFF. The chain uses TRBV7-2 and TRBJ1-1; possible D gene TRBD1, 6 bases. The V and J ends lost 5 bases and 8 bases respectively, with 18 bases between them. CDR3 length equals 14 residues. Looked up from germline, CDR1 is SGHTA and CDR2 is FQGNSA.

This clonotype was observed a few times. The chain joins TRBV7-8 to TRBJ2-1; D is possibly TRBD1 (6 bases). The CDR3 totals 14 residues. V lost 5 bases to trimming and J lost 7 bases, with 15 bases between them. In germline, CDR1 is SGHVS, CDR2 FQNEAQ. CDR3 sequence: CASSPPGHRNEQFF. As DNA, the CDR3 is TGTGCCAGCAGCCCCCCGGGACATAGGAATGAGCAGTTCTTC.

The chain couples TRBV19 to TRBJ2-2; 11 bases line up with TRBD1. The CDR3 length is 14 residues. The ends lost 6 bases at V and 6 bases at J; junction bases unmatched: 3. Germline V gene data show CDR1 as LNHDA and CDR2 as SQIVND (reference sequence). CDR3: CASRGTGGSGELFF. CDR3 nucleotides: TGTGCCAGTAGGGGGACAGGGGGGTCCGGGGAGCTGTTTTTT.

The rearrangement links TRBV7-8 to TRBJ2-3; TRBD2 is a possible D gene (6 bases). CDR1 is SGHVS, CDR2 FQNEAQ, per germline. V gave up 3 bases and J gave up 2 bases, with 12 bases separating them. The CDR3 is 15 residues long. CDR3 sequence (DNA): TGTGCCAGCAGCTTGTTAGCGGTTTCCACAGATACGCAGTATTTT. Amino acids: CASSLLAVSTDTQYF.

This clonotype showed up just a few times. The J gene is TRBJ1-2, the V gene TRBV7-9; D is perhaps TRBD1 (6 bases). Trimming removed 4 bases at V and 8 bases at J, with 14 bases between. Germline CDR1 SEHNR, CDR2 FQNEAQ (reference sequence). The CDR3 extends over 13 amino acids. DNA for the CDR3: TGTGCCAGCAGCTACCGTGAGGGGGTCGGCTACACCTTC. The encoded protein is CASSYREGVGYTF. The full variable domain, completed using reference TRBV7-9 and TRBJ1-2, is DTGVSQNPRHKITKRGQNVTFRCDPISEHNRLYWYRQTLGQGPEFLTYFQNEAQLEKSRLLSDRFSAERPKGSFSTLEIQRTEQGDSAMYLCASSYREGVGYTFGSGTRLTVV.

This clonotype was counted a few times. The rearrangement links TRBV20-1 to TRBJ1-1, with D possibly being TRBD1 (5 bases). The V gene lost 0 bases and the J gene lost 5 bases, with 28 bases spanning the gap. CDR3 length: 19 residues. The germline V gene encodes CDR1 DFQATT and CDR2 SNEGSKA (reference sequence). The CDR3 sequence: CSARDIRRVLSQGETEAFF. The CDR3 DNA reads TGCAGTGCTAGAGATATCCGTAGAGTCCTCAGTCAGGGCGAGACTGAAGCTTTCTTT.

This clonotype was detected a few times. The rearrangement joins TRBV6-2 or TRBV6-3 to TRBJ1-5, with TRBD1 matching 8 bases. CDR1 and CDR2 (germline): MNHEY, SVGEGT. This CDR3 has 18 residues. V was clipped by 6 bases and J by 2 bases; unmatched bases: 15. In DNA form, the CDR3 reads TGTGCCAGCAGACGGGACAGGCCTCTCAACGGGGGCAATCAGCCCCAGCATTTT. Protein: CASRRDRPLNGGNQPQHF.

This clonotype occurred a few times. The V call is TRBV3-1, the J call TRBJ2-1, with 7 nucleotides matching TRBD2. This CDR3 is 18 amino acids long. J gave up 1 base and V 2 bases, and 11 bases lay outside the gene matches. The germline CDR1 and CDR2 sequences are LGHDT and YNNKEL (reference sequence). This CDR3 reads CASSQYLRREVSYNEQFF. Written as DNA, the CDR3 is TGTGCCAGCAGCCAATATCTTCGTCGGGAGGTTTCCTACAATGAGCAGTTCTTC.

The table lists this clonotype with a few counts. This chain connects TRBV7-9 to TRBJ2-5; the D is unclear. Germline CDR1 SEHNR, CDR2 FQNEAQ (reference sequence). Trimming cost V 1 base and J 5 bases, with 8 bases left between them. The CDR3 sequence is 13 residues long. Here the CDR3 DNA reads TGTGCCAGCAGCTTAGGCAGTTCGGAGACCCAGTACTTC. This gives the protein CASSLGSSETQYF.

The sample holds a few counts of this clonotype. The V and J genes are TRBV24-1 and TRBJ2-3, with TRBD1 matching 8 bases. V was clipped by 9 bases and J by 2 bases; unmatched bases: 9. The CDR3 has 15 residues. Germline CDR1 KGHDR, CDR2 SFDVKD. The CDR3 DNA follows: TGTGCCACCCGCCCGACAGGGGATGACACAGATACGCAGTATTTT. Its protein is CATRPTGDDTDTQYF.

The rearrangement joins TRBV12-3 or TRBV12-4 to TRBJ1-1; D is ambiguous. With 5 bases removed from V and 7 bases from J, the gap between germline ends came to 14 bases. The CDR3 extends over 13 amino acids. In DNA form, the CDR3 reads TGTGCCAGCAGTCCTGAAACCGGTATTGAAGCTTTCTTT. Protein product: CASSPETGIEAFF.

The chain employs TRBV28 and TRBJ2-1, with 8 bases matching TRBD2. Germline CDR1 and CDR2: MDHEN and SYDVKM. The CDR3 is 14 residues long. Trimming at V came to 7 bases and at J to 3 bases, leaving 5 bases not matched to a gene. The CDR3 spells CASTPGGSYNEQFF. CDR3 sequence (DNA): TGTGCCAGCACCCCGGGAGGGAGCTACAATGAGCAGTTCTTC.

V usage is TRBV5-1 and J usage is TRBJ1-1, with a weak D call TRBD1 (5 bases). The CDR3 loop spans 15 amino acids. Per germline, CDR1 SGHRS and CDR2 YFSETQ. V was pared by 0 bases and J by 5 bases, with 14 bases between. The CDR3 DNA sequence: TGCGCCAGCAGCTTGGTGGCAGGGTCGGGAACTGAAGCTTTCTTT. As protein: CASSLVAGSGTEAFF.

This clonotype came up a few times. This chain's CDR3 is CASKIKAPGNNEQFF. Here the CDR3 DNA reads TGCGCCAGCAAAATCAAGGCCCCAGGGAACAATGAGCAGTTCTTC. The gene calls are TRBV23-1 and TRBJ2-1, with TRBD1 as a possible D gene (5 bases). TRBV23-1 belongs to the ORF category, with a function that is uncertain. CDR3 length: 15 amino acids. Trimming stripped 7 bases from V and 5 bases from J, with 18 bases between.

The rearrangement uses TRBV24-1 and TRBJ1-2; maybe TRBD1 (6 bases). Germline CDR1 reads KGHDR; CDR2 reads SFDVKD. V lost 0 bases and J 6 bases, leaving 10 bases between the germline ends. The CDR3 sequence is 14 residues long. The CDR3 reads CATSDLYRENGYTF. CDR3 bases: TGTGCCACCAGTGATTTGTACAGGGAGAATGGCTACACCTTC.

This clonotype has more than one count but fewer than ten. This sequence joins TRBV9 and TRBJ2-1, with TRBD1 matching over 7 bases. CDR1 and CDR2 (germline): SGDLS, YYNGEE. V gave up 4 bases and J gave up 7 bases; unmatched junction bases: 20. CDR3 length: 18 amino acids. The CDR3 DNA is TGTGCCAGCAGCCCCATAGCCCGACAGGGCCTCTGGGTGAATGAGCAGTTCTTC. Amino acids: CASSPIARQGLWVNEQFF.

This chain links TRBV6-5 with TRBJ1-3; TRBD1 matches at 7 bases. Germline lookup yields CDR1 MNHEY and CDR2 SVGAGI. CDR3 length: 18 amino acids. Trimming removed 6 bases from V and 1 base from J; junction bases left unmatched: 15. CDR3: CASRSGPGQVSSGNTIYF. In nucleotides, the CDR3 is TGTGCCAGCAGATCCGGGCCCGGACAGGTCTCTTCTGGAAACACCATATATTTT.

The count of this clonotype is one. The CDR3 protein is CASSPQRRGGGNYEQYF. DNA of the CDR3: TGTGCCAGCAGCCCTCAACGGAGGGGCGGGGGTAACTACGAGCAGTACTTC. The chain is built from TRBV14 and TRBJ2-7; 7 bases agree with TRBD2. The ends lost 4 bases at V and 3 bases at J; junction bases unmatched: 15. The CDR3 is made up of 17 amino acids. The germline V gene encodes CDR1 SGHDN and CDR2 FVKESK. The complete variable domain, with remaining parts taken from reference TRBV14 and TRBJ2-7, reads EAGVTQFPSHSVIEKGQTVTLRCDPISGHDNLYWYRRVMGKEIKFLLHFVKESKQDESGMPNNRFLAERTGGTYSTLKVQPAELEDSGVYFCASSPQRRGGGNYEQYFGPGTRLTVT.

This sequence joins TRBV6-2 or TRBV6-3 and TRBJ2-3; D possibly uses TRBD1 or TRBD2 (5 bases each). V shed 1 base and J shed 11 bases, with 10 bases lying between them. The CDR3 extends over 12 amino acids. Germline lookup yields CDR1 MNHEY and CDR2 SVGEGT. CDR3 nucleotide sequence: TGTGCCAGCAGTTACTTAGGGACCCAGCAGTATTTT. It specifies CASSYLGTQQYF.